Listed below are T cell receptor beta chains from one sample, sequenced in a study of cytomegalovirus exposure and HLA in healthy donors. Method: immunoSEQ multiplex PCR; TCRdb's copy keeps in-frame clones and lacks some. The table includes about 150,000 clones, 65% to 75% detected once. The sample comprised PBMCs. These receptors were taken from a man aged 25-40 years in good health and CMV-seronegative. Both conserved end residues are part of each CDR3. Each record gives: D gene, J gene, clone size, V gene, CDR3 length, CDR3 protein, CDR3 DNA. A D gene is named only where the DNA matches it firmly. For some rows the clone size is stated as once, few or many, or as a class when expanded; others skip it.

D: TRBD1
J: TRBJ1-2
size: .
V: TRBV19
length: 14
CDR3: CASSRQGWGYGYTF
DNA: TGTGCCAGTAGTAGACAGGGATGGGGCTATGGCTACACCTTC

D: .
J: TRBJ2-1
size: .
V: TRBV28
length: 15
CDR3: CASSPPPLGGNEQFF
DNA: TGTGCCAGCAGCCCCCCACCACTCGGAGGCAATGAGCAGTTCTTC

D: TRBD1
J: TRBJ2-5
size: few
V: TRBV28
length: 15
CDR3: CASSLHRGHQETQYF
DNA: TGTGCCAGCAGTTTGCACAGGGGGCACCAAGAGACCCAGTACTTC

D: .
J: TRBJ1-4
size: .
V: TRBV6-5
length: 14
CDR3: CASSSTATNEKLFF
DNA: TGTGCCAGCAGTAGTACTGCAACTAATGAAAAACTGTTTTTT

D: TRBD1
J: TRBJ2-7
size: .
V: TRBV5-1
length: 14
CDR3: CASSTQGGAGEQYF
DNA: TGCGCCAGCAGCACTCAAGGGGGCGCTGGGGAGCAGTACTTC

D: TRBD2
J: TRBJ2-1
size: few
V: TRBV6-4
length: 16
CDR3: CASSDSGGRSYNEQFF
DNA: TGTGCCAGCAGTGACTCGGGAGGGAGATCCTACAATGAGCAGTTCTTC

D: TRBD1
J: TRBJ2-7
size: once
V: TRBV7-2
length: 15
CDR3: CASSSRQGALGEQYF
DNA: TGTGCCAGCAGCTCCCGACAGGGGGCTCTGGGCGAGCAGTACTTC

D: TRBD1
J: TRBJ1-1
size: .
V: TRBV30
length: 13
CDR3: CAWTGQVNTEAFF
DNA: TGTGCCTGGACCGGACAGGTGAACACTGAAGCTTTCTTT

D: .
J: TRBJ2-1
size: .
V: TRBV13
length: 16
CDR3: CASSSRRQGGYNEQFF
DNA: TGTGCCAGCAGCTCCCGACGACAGGGAGGCTACAATGAGCAGTTCTTC

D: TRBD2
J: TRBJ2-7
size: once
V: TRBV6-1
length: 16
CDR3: CASSEEVSGVSCEQYF
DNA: TGTGCCAGCAGTGAAGAGGTTAGCGGGGTCTCCTGCGAGCAGTACTTC

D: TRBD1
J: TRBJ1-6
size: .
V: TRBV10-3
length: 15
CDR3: CAIKTGGTSNSPLHF
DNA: TGTGCCATCAAAACAGGGGGAACCAGTAATTCACCCCTCCACTTT

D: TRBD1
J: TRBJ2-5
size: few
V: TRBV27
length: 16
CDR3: CASSLSPGGVGETQYF
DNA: TGTGCCAGCAGTTTAAGTCCAGGGGGCGTTGGGGAGACCCAGTACTTC

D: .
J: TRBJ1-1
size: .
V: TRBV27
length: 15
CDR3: CASSRLLLGNTEAFF
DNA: TGTGCCAGCAGCCGACTTCTACTGGGGAACACTGAAGCTTTCTTT

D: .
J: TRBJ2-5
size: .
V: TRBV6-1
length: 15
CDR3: CASSEPSRVDETQYF
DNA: TGTGCCAGCAGTGAACCCTCCAGGGTAGATGAGACCCAGTACTTC

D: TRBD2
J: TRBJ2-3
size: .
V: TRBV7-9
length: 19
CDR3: CASSPEDSGGADGTDTQYF
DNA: TGTGCCAGCAGCCCAGAAGATAGCGGGGGGGCCGATGGCACAGATACGCAGTATTTT

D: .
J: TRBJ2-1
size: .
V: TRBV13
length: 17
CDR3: CASSWRGAGLQYNEQFF
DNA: TGTGCCAGCAGCTGGCGGGGAGCGGGTTTACAATACAATGAGCAGTTCTTC

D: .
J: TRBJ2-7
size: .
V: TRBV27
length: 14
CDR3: CASSQQGRSYEQYF
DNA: TGTGCCAGCAGCCAGCAGGGCCGGTCCTACGAGCAGTACTTC

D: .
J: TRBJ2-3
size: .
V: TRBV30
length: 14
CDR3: CAWSPRGVVDTQYF
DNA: TGTGCCTGGAGTCCCCGGGGAGTCGTGGATACGCAGTATTTT